This T cell receptor beta chain was sequenced in a study of shared clonotypes between healthy human individuals. Source study methods: With immunoSEQ giving junction-only sequences and no quality scores, filtering differed. Using immunoSEQ multiplex PCR, the repertoire was profiled, and TCRdb retains in-frame clones only, with some absent. The D gene and trimming were derived from the DNA, and the V and J assignments and clone size from that table. The table has about 2 million clones, roughly 95% seen once; the top ten hold more than 0.1%. General observations from the study: Even with large depth, rarefaction showed that sorted-subset sequencing was incomplete.

Researchers partitioned CD4+ cells into CD45RA+ naive and CD45RA-negative memory subsets. As regards this clone: Its specificity is unknown.

Sequencing input: naive CD4+ T cells sorted from blood. Indicated subset: CD45RA+ positively selected. This TCR came from a man in his late teens or twenties in good health.

The CDR3 loop reads CASSYVRGGSPLHF. The CDR3 coding sequence is TGTGCCAGCAGTTACGTGAGGGGAGGGTCACCCCTCCACTTT. The gene calls are TRBV6-5 and TRBJ1-6; tentatively, D is TRBD1 (5 bases). Deletions cut 2 bases from V and 10 bases from J, with 12 bases between. The CDR3 runs 14 residues. CDR1 MNHEY and CDR2 SVGAGI come from the germline V gene.